One and the same sample provided the 15 T cell receptor beta chains below, sequenced in a study of blood T cell repertoires in COVID-19. The method was immunoSEQ multiplex PCR; TCRdb's version includes in-frame clones alone and lacks a portion of them. The data contain about 290,000 clones, approximately 90% of them singletons. The specimen sequenced was peripheral blood. Receptors were obtained from a woman aged 25 to 39 with active or convalescent COVID-19.

J is TRBJ2-1 and V is TRBV5-1; perhaps TRBD2 as D (6 bases). CDR3 length: 19 amino acids. V was clipped by 3 bases and J by 0 bases, with 22 bases between them. From germline, CDR1 is SGHRS and CDR2 YFSETQ. The CDR3 region has the DNA TGCGCCAGCAGCTCGGGACTCCCCAACTACTTTAGCTCCTACAATGAGCAGTTCTTC. Its translation: CASSSGLPNYFSSYNEQFF.

This clone came up once. The chain couples TRBV29-1 to TRBJ1-1; D is perhaps TRBD1 (5 bases). The ends were cut back, 7 bases at V and 3 bases at J, with 18 bases in the middle. From germline, CDR1 is SQVTM and CDR2 ANQGSEA. The CDR3 has 14 residues. The CDR3 loop is CSARYGGTDTEAFF. CDR3 nucleotides: TGCAGCGCCCGGTATGGAGGGACCGACACTGAAGCTTTCTTT.

The rearrangement uses TRBV7-2 and TRBJ2-2, with D possibly TRBD2 on 7 matching bases. With 2 bases removed from V and 7 bases from J, the gap between germline ends came to 17 bases. Per germline, CDR1 SGHTA and CDR2 FQGNSA. This CDR3 region has 16 residues. The CDR3: CASSLKAVRGRGELFF. For the CDR3, the DNA is TGTGCCAGCAGCTTAAAGGCGGTGCGGGGGCGCGGGGAGCTGTTTTTT.

This sequence joins TRBV7-3 and TRBJ2-1; the match to TRBD1 covers 7 bases. V lost 4 bases and J lost 3; bases outside the gene matches: 6. Per the germline V gene, CDR1 is SGHTA and CDR2 is FQGTGA. The CDR3 extends over 15 amino acids. The CDR3 loop is CASSSDRTGYNEQFF. In nucleotides, the CDR3 is TGTGCCAGCAGCTCTGACAGGACAGGCTACAATGAGCAGTTCTTC.

This sequence joins TRBV6-2 or TRBV6-3 and TRBJ2-2, with a weak D call TRBD1 (6 bases). V lost 2 bases and J 8 bases, leaving 9 bases between the germline ends. This CDR3 comprises 13 residues. Germline assignment: CDR1 MNHEY and CDR2 SVGEGT. This chain's CDR3 is CASSYIQGGELFF. The CDR3 nucleotides are TGTGCCAGCAGTTACATCCAGGGGGGGGAGCTGTTTTTT.

This chain joins TRBV27 and TRBJ1-3; TRBD1 matches at 7 bases. Per germline, CDR1 MNHEY and CDR2 SMNVEV (reference sequence). CDR3 size: 15 residues. V shed 3 bases, J shed 1 base, and the junction held 3 bases outside the gene matches. CDR3 region: CASSFQGGSGNTIYF. The CDR3 coding sequence is TGTGCCAGCAGTTTCCAGGGGGGATCTGGAAACACCATATATTTT.

The chain carries TRBV7-2 and TRBJ2-3; 8 bases match TRBD1. CDR3 size: 13 residues. J was trimmed by 4 bases and V by 5 bases; bases with no gene match: 2. CDR1 and CDR2 from the germline V gene are SGHTA and FQGNSA. CDR3 bases: TGTGCCAGCAGCGGACAGGGATCAGATACGCAGTATTTT. Translated: CASSGQGSDTQYF.

J is TRBJ1-2 and V is TRBV27; D perhaps matches TRBD1 (6 bases). The germline V and J ends were trimmed by 2 bases and 2 bases, with 9 bases remaining between them. Germline CDR1 reads MNHEY; CDR2 reads SMNVEV (reference sequence). The CDR3 is 14 amino acids. CDR3 nucleotides: TGTGCCAGCAGTTTAGACAGGAAAAACTATGGCTACACCTTC. Protein sequence: CASSLDRKNYGYTF.

This clone turned up a few times. The gene calls are TRBV15 and TRBJ1-2, with D uncertain. This CDR3 contains 14 residues. The ends were cut back, 6 bases at V and 8 bases at J, with 19 bases in the middle. In germline, CDR1 is LNHNV, CDR2 YYDKDF (reference sequence). The CDR3 bases are TGTGCCACCAGTGAGACTTTGGGAGGGAGCGGCTACACCTTC. Protein sequence: CATSETLGGSGYTF. The variable domain in full, with the rest retrieved from reference TRBV15 and TRBJ1-2, is DAMVIQNPRYQVTQFGKPVTLSCSQTLNHNVMYWYQQKSSQAPKLLFHYYDKDFNNEADTPDNFQSRRPNTSFCFLDIRSPGLGDTAMYLCATSETLGGSGYTFGSGTRLTVV.

This rearrangement joins TRBV7-2 to TRBJ2-3; 10 positions agree with TRBD2. Germline trimming cut 6 bases from V and 0 bases from J; bases unmatched to any gene: 3. Germline CDR1 and CDR2: SGHTA and FQGNSA. This CDR3 spans 15 amino acids. In DNA, the CDR3 is TGTGCCAGCAGTCGACTAGCGGGTAGCACAGATACGCAGTATTTT. Translation gives CASSRLAGSTDTQYF.

The rearrangement joins TRBV9 to TRBJ2-7, with 10 bases matching TRBD1. CDR1 is SGDLS, CDR2 YYNGEE, per germline. The V segment lost 9 bases and the J segment 3 bases; nucleotides outside the gene matches: 9. The length of the CDR3 is 14 residues. DNA for the CDR3: TGTGCCACCCCGCCGGGACAGGGGATCTACGAGCAGTACTTC. Encoded protein: CATPPGQGIYEQYF.

The rearrangement uses TRBV7-2 and TRBJ1-4; 10 nucleotides line up with TRBD1. The V gene end was trimmed by 4 bases and the J gene end by 5 bases; junction bases not matched to a gene: 4. CDR3 length: 15 amino acids. Germline CDR1 and CDR2: SGHTA and FQGNSA. In DNA form, the CDR3 reads TGTGCCAGCAGCTCTCGGACAGGGGGAAATGAAAAACTGTTTTTT. It yields the protein CASSSRTGGNEKLFF.

The chain is built from TRBV30 and TRBJ1-6; unclear D gene. The V and J ends lost 0 bases and 8 bases respectively, with 5 bases between them. The length of the CDR3 is 12 residues. Germline V gene data show CDR1 as GTSNPN and CDR2 as SVGIG (reference sequence). CDR3 sequence reads: CAWSVTDSPLHF. In DNA, the CDR3 is TGTGCCTGGAGTGTAACAGATTCACCCCTCCACTTT. Drawing the rest from reference TRBV30 and TRBJ1-6, the complete variable domain is SQTIHQWPATLVQPVGSPLSLECTVEGTSNPNLYWYRQAAGRGLQLLFYSVGIGQISSEVPQNLSASRPQDRQFILSSKKLLLSDSGFYLCAWSVTDSPLHFGNGTRLTVT.

The chain joins TRBV7-8 to TRBJ1-4; D not resolved. Germline CDR1 SGHVS, CDR2 FQNEAQ. The CDR3 runs to 13 residues. V lost 1 base, J lost 7 bases, and 7 bases lay in between. In DNA, the CDR3 is TGTGCCAGCAGCTTAGGAGGCGGTGAAAAACTGTTTTTT. This codes for CASSLGGGEKLFF.

V gene TRBV9 combines with J gene TRBJ2-5; 10 bases align to TRBD2. J was trimmed by 5 bases and V by 4 bases; bases with no gene match: 5. In germline, CDR1 is SGDLS, CDR2 YYNGEE. This CDR3 region has 14 residues. CDR3 DNA: TGTGCCAGCAGCTCGAGCGGGGGGGCCGAGACCCAGTACTTC. Translated, it gives CASSSSGGAETQYF.